The present entry profiles one T cell receptor beta chain with its context. How the authors handled the data: Estimation of nucleated cell counts relied on the amplification of reference gene primers. Some clones are missing from TCRdb's copy, which holds only in-frame ones; the method was immunoSEQ multiplex PCR. The DNA gave D and trimming, while V, J and clone size come from that table. The table has fewer than 300,000 clones, 90% to 95% seen once. The V and J ends lost 6 bases and 4 bases respectively, with 15 bases between them. Germline CDR1 is SNHLY and CDR2 is FYNNEI. The CDR3 has 14 amino acids. The sample comes from a study of blood T cell repertoires in COVID-19. Across the whole study: Italy, Spain and the United States were the sources of the convalescent and acute COVID-19 samples. Sample material is recorded as cDNA or gDNA derived from T cells, B-cell-depleted T cells, or PBMCs.

Seattle's cohort entered during active infection and was followed longitudinally. The sequence was collected from a woman aged 30 to 39 with COVID-19, enrolled during active disease. The chain recombines TRBV2 with TRBJ1-1; D gene ambiguous. The sample taken for sequencing was peripheral blood. The DNA for the CDR3 is TGTGCCAGCAGCGACACGGCCTTAACCACTGAAGCTTTCTTT. Its protein product is CASSDTALTTEAFF.